Below are 24 T cell receptor beta chains sequenced from a single sample in a study of early T cells in non-severe SARS-CoV-2 infection (dated by TCRdb to the early 2020s). The library was produced with 5' RACE. The sample was run on a NextSeq 500. TCRdb applied fastp at Q25 and MiXCR to the public reads, then kept only in-frame beta chains. Records with the same CDR3 protein are collapsed into one entry carrying the most frequent genes and DNA. In this sample the table shows under 70,000 distinct CDR3 sequences, roughly 12% of which occur a single time. 4.5% to 5.5% of the sample is held by the ten biggest clonotypes. Sequencing input: whole blood. Receptors originate from an adult who was a healthcare worker with PCR-confirmed SARS-CoV-2 infection or an uninfected control (not recorded which).

V usage is TRBV11-2 and J usage is TRBJ2-1; 13 bases match TRBD2. Germline assignment: CDR1 SGHAT and CDR2 FQNNGV. The V segment lost 1 base and the J segment 5 bases; nucleotides outside the gene matches: 2. The CDR3 is 16 amino acids. As DNA, the CDR3 is TGTGCCAGCAGCTTAGTACTAGCGGGGGGGAACAATGAGCAGTTCTTC. Amino acid sequence: CASSLVLAGGNNEQFF.

This clonotype came up a few times. The rearrangement uses TRBV11-2 and TRBJ2-7; the match to TRBD1 covers 9 bases. The V gene's germline CDR1 is SGHAT and CDR2 FQNNGV. J lost 5 bases, V lost 6 bases, and 11 bases had no gene match. The CDR3 extends over 15 amino acids. In DNA form, the CDR3 reads TGTGCCAGCAGTCCACCCGGGACAGGGTTCGACGAGCAGTACTTC. It yields the protein CASSPPGTGFDEQYF.

V usage is TRBV20-1 and J usage is TRBJ1-2, with D unresolved. CDR1 is DFQATT, CDR2 SNEGSKA, per germline (reference sequence). The V end lost 0 bases, the J end lost 0 bases, and 17 bases lay between the germline ends. CDR3 size: 17 residues. DNA for the CDR3: TGCAGTGCTAGAGATAGGCTCCACAGCCGGCCTAACTATGGCTACACCTTC. Translating gives CSARDRLHSRPNYGYTF.

This clonotype was seen more than once but under ten times. V usage is TRBV11-1 and J usage is TRBJ2-1; D unclear. The CDR3 is made up of 15 amino acids. From germline, CDR1 is SGHAT and CDR2 FQDESV (reference sequence). V lost 2 bases and J 0 bases, leaving 8 bases between the germline ends. This chain's CDR3 is CASSLTLSSYNEQFF. Here the CDR3 DNA reads TGTGCCAGCAGCTTAACCCTGAGCTCCTACAATGAGCAGTTCTTC.

This sequence joins TRBV5-4 and TRBJ2-3; D gene ambiguous. The V end was cut by 0 bases, the J end by 1 base, with 12 bases between. The CDR3 extends over 16 amino acids. CDR1 and CDR2 from the germline V gene are SGHNT and YYREEE (reference sequence). Written as DNA, the CDR3 is TGTGCCAGCAGCTTGGAAATTAGCCTTGGCACAGATACGCAGTATTTT. As protein: CASSLEISLGTDTQYF.

This clonotype was observed at least ten times. The chain has TRBV2 and TRBJ2-6, with TRBD1 matching 7 bases. CDR1 and CDR2 from the germline V gene are SNHLY and FYNNEI. The CDR3 is 16 amino acids. V lost 6 bases, J lost 2 bases, and 7 bases stayed unmatched. CDR3 region: CASSPGGNPGANVLTF. CDR3 DNA sequence: TGTGCCAGCAGCCCAGGGGGTAATCCTGGGGCCAACGTCCTGACTTTC.

The chain joins TRBV7-2 to TRBJ2-7; D is perhaps TRBD1 or TRBD2 (5 bases each). The CDR3 is 15 residues long. Trimming stripped 5 bases from V and 1 base from J, with 15 bases between. From germline, CDR1 is SGHTA and CDR2 FQGNSA. As DNA, the CDR3 is TGTGCCAGCAGCCACGGATGGGACGGGTCCTACGAGCAGTACTTC. As protein: CASSHGWDGSYEQYF.

In its sample, this clonotype was seen many times. V and J are TRBV12-3 or TRBV12-4 and TRBJ2-5, with 14 bases lining up with TRBD2. The CDR3 is made up of 15 amino acids. Losses at the gene ends were 10 bases for V and 4 bases for J; bases not matched to a gene: 8. CDR3 in DNA: TGTGCCACCTCCCCCGGGACTAGCGGGGGAGAGACCCAGTACTTC. It yields the protein CATSPGTSGGETQYF.

This sequence joins TRBV9 and TRBJ1-4, with 7 bases aligning to TRBD1. From germline, CDR1 is SGDLS and CDR2 YYNGEE. Trimming at V came to 2 bases and at J to 0 bases, leaving 7 bases not matched to a gene. This CDR3 is 17 amino acids long. In DNA form, the CDR3 reads TGTGCCAGCAGCGTTACCTCCGGACAGGCAACTAATGAAAAACTGTTTTTT. The encoded protein is CASSVTSGQATNEKLFF.

The table lists this clonotype with a few counts. Here the CDR3 reads CASSRTGLDTQYF. The CDR3 DNA follows: TGTGCCAGCAGTAGGACAGGGTTAGATACGCAGTATTTT. This chain joins TRBV28 and TRBJ2-3; 8 nucleotides agree with TRBD1. Germline loops: CDR1 MDHEN, CDR2 SYDVKM. The CDR3 sequence is 13 residues long. V gave up 5 bases and J gave up 5 bases; unmatched junction bases: 3.

A word on this clonotype: Relative to the germline gene, one junction end is altered; a read error may explain this. This rearrangement joins TRBV6-5 to TRBJ2-3; TRBD2 aligns across 8 bases. This CDR3 is 16 amino acids long. The germline CDR1 and CDR2 sequences are MNHEY and SVGAGI. The CDR3 sequence is CTSGGAGASDTDTQYF. The DNA of the CDR3 is TGTACCAGCGGGGGTGCGGGGGCCTCCGACACAGATACGCAGTATTTT.

J is TRBJ2-7 and V is TRBV19; D possibly corresponds to TRBD2 (5 bases). Trimming removed 5 bases at V and 1 base at J, with 15 bases between. This CDR3 spans 15 amino acids. CDR1 is LNHDA and CDR2 is SQIVND in the germline V gene (reference sequence). The DNA for the CDR3 is TGTGCCAGTAGTTTGGGCAGCGGTCTTTCCTACGAGCAGTACTTC. Its protein is CASSLGSGLSYEQYF.

This chain joins TRBV4-3 and TRBJ1-2; D uncertain. With 4 bases removed from V and 0 bases from J, the gap between germline ends came to 15 bases. This CDR3 spans 16 amino acids. Germline V gene lookup returns CDR1 LGHNA and CDR2 YSLEER. The CDR3 coding sequence is TGCGCCAGCAGCCCCAGAGTGGACCCAGCTAACTATGGCTACACCTTC. This encodes CASSPRVDPANYGYTF.

This clonotype was picked up a small number of times. The chain employs TRBV5-1 and TRBJ1-6; 8 bases fit TRBD1. V lost 4 bases, J lost 8 bases, and 5 bases stayed unmatched. Germline lookup yields CDR1 SGHRS and CDR2 YFSETQ. The CDR3 extends over 14 amino acids. The DNA for the CDR3 is TGCGCCAGCAGCCTGACAGGGGTGGATTCACCCCTCCACTTT. This encodes CASSLTGVDSPLHF.

V gene TRBV3-1 combines with J gene TRBJ1-1, with 7 bases aligning to TRBD1. The germline V gene has CDR1 LGHDT and CDR2 YNNKEL (reference sequence). CDR3 length equals 14 residues. Trimming removed 10 bases from V and 5 bases from J; junction bases left unmatched: 13. DNA for the CDR3: TGTGCCACCCAATTACAGGGGAGAGGGACTGAAGCTTTCTTT. Its translation: CATQLQGRGTEAFF.

This clonotype was seen ten or more times. The V and J genes are TRBV28 and TRBJ1-1, with 7 nucleotides matching TRBD1. Per the germline V gene, CDR1 is MDHEN and CDR2 is SYDVKM. After removal of 6 bases from V and 5 bases from J, the junction contained 6 bases not matched to a gene. The length of the CDR3 is 13 residues. CDR3 bases: TGTGCCAGCAGCTACGGCAGGGGGACTGAAGCTTTCTTT. This gives the protein CASSYGRGTEAFF.

There are a few counts of this clonotype. The gene calls are TRBV3-1 and TRBJ2-7; 8 positions agree with TRBD1. Per the germline V gene, CDR1 is LGHDT and CDR2 is YNNKEL (reference sequence). After removal of 6 bases from V and 3 bases from J, the junction contained 7 bases not matched to a gene. This CDR3 region has 14 residues. CDR3 nucleotides: TGTGCCAGCAGTCGAGAGGGGACAGGCTACGAGCAGTACTTC. Amino acids: CASSREGTGYEQYF.

This clonotype was recorded a few times. The J gene is TRBJ1-6, the V gene TRBV27, with 8 bases matching TRBD1. V was clipped by 6 bases and J by 1 base; unmatched bases: 5. Germline V gene lookup returns CDR1 MNHEY and CDR2 SMNVEV (reference sequence). The CDR3 runs to 16 residues. The CDR3 DNA is TGTGCCAGCAGCCCACAGGGGGGTTCCTATAATTCACCCCTCCACTTT. Its translation is CASSPQGGSYNSPLHF.

The chain carries TRBV24-1 and TRBJ2-5; weak D call: TRBD1 (6 bases). This CDR3 region has 16 residues. Germline V CDR1 and CDR2: KGHDR, SFDVKD. The V and J ends lost 2 bases and 5 bases respectively, with 17 bases between them. This CDR3 reads CATSDSKTGVDETQYF. The CDR3 DNA reads TGTGCCACCAGTGATTCAAAGACAGGCGTAGATGAGACCCAGTACTTC.

In this sample, this clonotype turned up many times. The gene calls are TRBV6-5 and TRBJ2-7; 9 nucleotides align to TRBD1. Germline V gene lookup returns CDR1 MNHEY and CDR2 SVGAGI. The CDR3 loop spans 13 amino acids. J was trimmed by 5 bases and V by 7 bases; bases with no gene match: 6. In DNA form, the CDR3 reads TGTGCCAGCACCCCGACAGGGGGACACGAGCAGTACTTC. This gives the protein CASTPTGGHEQYF.

This clonotype has just a few counts. The gene calls are TRBV30 and TRBJ2-3; D ambiguous. The ends were cut back, 2 bases at V and 4 bases at J, with 10 bases in the middle. CDR3 length: 13 residues. Looked up from germline, CDR1 is GTSNPN and CDR2 is SVGIG (reference sequence). This chain's CDR3 is CAWSIGWADTQYF. As DNA, the CDR3 is TGTGCCTGGAGTATCGGGTGGGCAGATACGCAGTATTTT.

The table lists this clonotype with a few counts. The chain has TRBV28 and TRBJ2-4, with D possibly being TRBD1 (6 bases). The CDR3 sequence is 22 residues long. V lost 3 bases to trimming and J lost 0 bases, with 30 bases between them. The germline V gene has CDR1 MDHEN and CDR2 SYDVKM. The CDR3 here is CASSLGTLGQPNFGVAKNIQYF. In nucleotides, the CDR3 is TGTGCCAGCAGTTTGGGGACATTAGGACAGCCTAATTTCGGGGTAGCCAAAAACATTCAGTACTTC.

In this sample, this clonotype is medium-sized. The chain is built from TRBV6-6 and TRBJ2-6; D gene unclear. CDR3 size: 13 residues. The germline CDR1 and CDR2 sequences are MNHNY and SVGAGI (reference sequence). V was pared by 6 bases and J by 6 bases, with 9 bases between. Written as DNA, the CDR3 is TGTGCCAGCAGGGGCGGCGCGGCCAACGTCCTGACTTTC. Amino acids: CASRGGAANVLTF.

This clonotype was seen ten or more times. The V call is TRBV24-1, the J call TRBJ2-2; weak D call: TRBD1 (6 bases). The CDR3 is 14 residues long. V lost 5 bases and J lost 5, with 11 bases in between. In germline, CDR1 is KGHDR, CDR2 SFDVKD. The CDR3 bases are TGTGCCACCAGTGGACGACAGGAAACCGGGGAGCTGTTTTTT. As protein: CATSGRQETGELFF.